This T cell receptor (beta chain) was sequenced in a study of blood T cell repertoires in COVID-19. The wider study: Material from acute and convalescent COVID-19 was sourced from the United States, Italy and Spain. Sources were T cells, B-cell-depleted T cells, or PBMCs; the material itself was cDNA or gDNA.

The protocol was immunoSEQ multiplex PCR, while the TCRdb copy is restricted to in-frame clones and leaves out a portion. The sample has a few hundred thousand clones; roughly 87% are singletons. The length of the CDR3 is 14 residues. V dropped 0 bases and J dropped 1 base, with 6 bases sitting between them. Germline V gene sequence: CDR1 ENHRY, CDR2 SYGVKD. Participants were aged about 18 to 100 years, lived in 20 to 30 US areas, and enrolled virtually. Symptom resolution, clearance, or two negative PCRs marked donors in Cohort 3 as recovered. Sample: PBMCs or T cells enriched from blood (not recorded which). J is TRBJ1-2 and V is TRBV10-3; D unresolved. This clonotype originated in a woman aged 18 to 35 who had recovered from COVID-19. The CDR3 here is CAISESDNNYGYTF. The CDR3 nucleotides are TGTGCCATCAGTGAGTCTGACAATAACTATGGCTACACCTTC.